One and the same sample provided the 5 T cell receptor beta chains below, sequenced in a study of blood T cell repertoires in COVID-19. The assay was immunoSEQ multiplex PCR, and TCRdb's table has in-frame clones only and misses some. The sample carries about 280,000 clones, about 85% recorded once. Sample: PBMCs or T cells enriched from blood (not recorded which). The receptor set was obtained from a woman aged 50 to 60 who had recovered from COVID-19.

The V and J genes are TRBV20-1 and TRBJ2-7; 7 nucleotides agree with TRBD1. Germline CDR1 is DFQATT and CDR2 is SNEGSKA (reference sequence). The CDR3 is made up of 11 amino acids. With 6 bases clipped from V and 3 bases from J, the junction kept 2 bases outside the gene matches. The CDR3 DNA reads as TGCAGTGCGCAGGGGGACTACGAGCAGTACTTC. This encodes CSAQGDYEQYF.

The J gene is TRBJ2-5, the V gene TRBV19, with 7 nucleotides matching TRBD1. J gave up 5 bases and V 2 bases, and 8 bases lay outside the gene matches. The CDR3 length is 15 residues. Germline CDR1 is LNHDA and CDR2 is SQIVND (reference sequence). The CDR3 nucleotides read TGTGCCAGTAGTATACTAAGACAGGGTGGGGAGACCCAGTACTTC. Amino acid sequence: CASSILRQGGETQYF.

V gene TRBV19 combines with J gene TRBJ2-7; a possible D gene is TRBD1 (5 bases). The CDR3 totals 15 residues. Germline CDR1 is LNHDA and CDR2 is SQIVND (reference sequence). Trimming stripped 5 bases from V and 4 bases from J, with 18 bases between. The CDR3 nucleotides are TGTGCCAGTAGTCCTCCTGGGGCAGGGAAGTACGAGCAGTACTTC. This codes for CASSPPGAGKYEQYF.

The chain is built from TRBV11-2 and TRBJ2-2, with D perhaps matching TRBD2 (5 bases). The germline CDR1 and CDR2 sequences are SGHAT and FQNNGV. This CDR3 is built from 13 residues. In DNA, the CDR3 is TGTGGCTGCTCGGGAACGAACACCGGGGAGCTGTTTTTT. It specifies CGCSGTNTGELFF.

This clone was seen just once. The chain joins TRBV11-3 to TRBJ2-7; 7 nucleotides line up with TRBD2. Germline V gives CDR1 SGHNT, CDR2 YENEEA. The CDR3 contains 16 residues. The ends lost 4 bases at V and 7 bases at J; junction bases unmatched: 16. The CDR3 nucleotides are TGTGCCAGCAGCTCAAAGACCGGGACTACGGCGGGGGAGCAGTACTTC. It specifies CASSSKTGTTAGEQYF. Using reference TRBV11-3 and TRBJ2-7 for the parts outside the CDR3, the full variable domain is EAGVVQSPRYKIIEKKQPVAFWCNPISGHNTLYWYLQNLGQGPELLIRYENEEAVDDSQLPKDRFSAERLKGVDSTLKIQPAELGDSAVYLCASSSKTGTTAGEQYFGPGTRLTVT.